The T cell receptor beta chain described here comes from a study of somatic mutations in cytotoxic T cells in rheumatoid arthritis. General study results and limits: Age was associated with higher CD8+ clonality in rheumatoid arthritis patients, not in healthy controls. Slight underrepresentation of TRBV07 in rheumatoid arthritis patients was not adjusted for multiple comparisons. Patients with rheumatoid arthritis did not differ significantly from age-matched healthy controls in CD8+ T-cell clonality.

Study processing details: Matching published virus-specific TCRB sequences was rare for patient CD8+ clones that were larger than 1%. Sequenced by immunoSEQ multiplex PCR; TCRdb stores in-frame clones only, minus some. V, J and clone size reflect that table, while D and trimming were determined from the DNA. This sample has about 20,000 clones, with 80% to 85% found just once. The sample holds a few counts of this clone. Its matching antigen is unknown. CDR3 length: 13 amino acids. Germline assignment: CDR1 SGHAT and CDR2 FQNNGV. V was pared by 4 bases and J by 2 bases, with 9 bases between. This sequence was found in an adult with rheumatoid arthritis. Sequences were obtained from CD8+ T cells sorted from blood. The V call is TRBV11-2, the J call TRBJ2-7; the D gene is possibly TRBD2 (5 bases). The CDR3 nucleotides are TGTGCCAGCAGCTACATCGGGGCCTACGAGCAGTACTTC. Its protein is CASSYIGAYEQYF.